This T cell receptor (beta chain) is drawn from a study of blood T cells in healthy people across ages. Study-level points and caveats: Relative to aged donors, long-lived donors carried more naive CD4+ cells and displayed higher diversity.

This clonotype came up a few times. Its antigen remains unknown. Then a second PCR, running about 6 to 11 cycles, was carried out with a sample-barcoded 5' primer and a J-beta primer mix. Using its own MiXCR run on the 5' RACE reads, TCRdb lists one record per CDR3 protein. The data show over a million distinct CDR3 sequences, with 40% to 55% seen just once and around 18% held by the top ten. Germline loops: CDR1 MNHNS, CDR2 SASEGT. This CDR3 is built from 14 residues. V dropped 9 bases and J dropped 4; count of bases not matched to a gene: 7. At least 7 million PBMCs were isolated per sample. The sequencing input was blood. This receptor was identified in an older woman in good health. The rearrangement uses TRBV6-1 and TRBJ2-3, with 10 bases identical to TRBD2. In nucleotides, the CDR3 is TGTGCCAGTTCAGCGGGAGGGCCGGCAGATACGCAGTATTTT. Amino acids: CASSAGGPADTQYF.